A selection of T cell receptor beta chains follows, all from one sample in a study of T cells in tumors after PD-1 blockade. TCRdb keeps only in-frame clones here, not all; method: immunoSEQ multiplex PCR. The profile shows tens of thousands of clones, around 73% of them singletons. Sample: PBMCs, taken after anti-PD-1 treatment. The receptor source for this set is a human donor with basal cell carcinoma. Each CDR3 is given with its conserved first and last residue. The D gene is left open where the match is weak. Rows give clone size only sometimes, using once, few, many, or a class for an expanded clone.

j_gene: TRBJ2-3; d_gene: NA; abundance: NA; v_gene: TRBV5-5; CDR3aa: CASSLEGGVRTDTQYF; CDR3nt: TGTGCCAGCAGCTTGGAGGGCGGGGTCCGCACAGATACGCAGTATTTT
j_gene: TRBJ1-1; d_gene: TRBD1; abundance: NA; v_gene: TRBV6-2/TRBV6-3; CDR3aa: CASSYARGDMNTEAFF; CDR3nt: TGTGCCAGCAGTTACGCCAGGGGGGATATGAACACTGAAGCTTTCTTT
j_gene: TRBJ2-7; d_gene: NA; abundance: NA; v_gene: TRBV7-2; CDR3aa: CASSPDRGYEQYF; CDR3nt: TGTGCCAGCAGTCCCGACAGAGGCTACGAGCAGTACTTC
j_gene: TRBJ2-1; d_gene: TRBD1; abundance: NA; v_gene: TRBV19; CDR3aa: CASSIRDREYNEQFF; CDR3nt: TGTGCCAGTAGTATACGGGACAGGGAGTACAATGAGCAGTTCTTC
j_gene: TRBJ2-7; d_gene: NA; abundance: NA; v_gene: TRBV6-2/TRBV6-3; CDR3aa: CASSFGGNFYEQYF; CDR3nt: TGTGCCAGCAGTTTTGGAGGAAACTTCTACGAGCAGTACTTC
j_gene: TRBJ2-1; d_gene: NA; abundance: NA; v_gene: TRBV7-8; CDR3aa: CASSLGSIEQFF; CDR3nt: TGTGCCAGCAGCTTAGGGTCCATTGAGCAGTTCTTC
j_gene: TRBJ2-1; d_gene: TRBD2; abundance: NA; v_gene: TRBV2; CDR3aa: CASRAPSGLYNEQFF; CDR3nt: TGTGCCAGCAGAGCGCCTAGCGGCCTCTACAATGAGCAGTTCTTC
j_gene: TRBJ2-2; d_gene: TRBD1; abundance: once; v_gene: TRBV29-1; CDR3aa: CSVGTGGAGGELFF; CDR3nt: TGCAGCGTGGGGACAGGGGGCGCGGGCGGGGAGCTGTTTTTT
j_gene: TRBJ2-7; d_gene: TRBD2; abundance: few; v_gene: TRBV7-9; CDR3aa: CASKELAGGDYEQYF; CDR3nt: TGTGCCAGCAAAGAGCTAGCGGGGGGAGACTACGAGCAGTACTTC
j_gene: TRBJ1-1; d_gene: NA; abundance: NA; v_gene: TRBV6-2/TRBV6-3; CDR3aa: CASSYSPGDPEAFF; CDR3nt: TGTGCCAGCAGTTACTCGCCAGGGGACCCTGAAGCTTTCTTT
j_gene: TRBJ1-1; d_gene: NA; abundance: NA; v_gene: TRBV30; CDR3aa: CAWSVGKAGRTEAFF; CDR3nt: TGTGCCTGGAGTGTGGGGAAGGCAGGGCGGACTGAAGCTTTCTTT
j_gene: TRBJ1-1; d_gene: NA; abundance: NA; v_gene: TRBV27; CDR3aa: CASSPQVGSGNTEAFF; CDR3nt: TGTGCCAGCAGTCCGCAAGTCGGGTCTGGGAACACTGAAGCTTTCTTT
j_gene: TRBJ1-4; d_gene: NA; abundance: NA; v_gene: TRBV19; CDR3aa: CASSIKYSPTFATNEKLFF; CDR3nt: TGTGCCAGTAGTATAAAGTACTCTCCCACCTTTGCAACTAATGAAAAACTGTTTTTT
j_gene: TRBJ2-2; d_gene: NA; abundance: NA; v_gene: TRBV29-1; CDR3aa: CSVEEGGRRTGELFF; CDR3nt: TGCAGCGTTGAAGAAGGGGGGCGGAGGACCGGGGAGCTGTTTTTT
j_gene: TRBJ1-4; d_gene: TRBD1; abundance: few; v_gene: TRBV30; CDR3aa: CAWSRRTGGINEKLFF; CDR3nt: TGTGCCTGGAGTAGACGGACAGGGGGGATCAATGAAAAACTGTTTTTT
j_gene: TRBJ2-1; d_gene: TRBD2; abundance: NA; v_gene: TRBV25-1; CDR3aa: CASSERLAGVNEQFF; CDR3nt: TGTGCCAGCAGTGAGCGACTAGCGGGGGTTAATGAGCAGTTCTTC
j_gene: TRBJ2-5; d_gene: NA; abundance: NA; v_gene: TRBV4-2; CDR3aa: CASSQVYSKSETQYF; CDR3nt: TGTGCCAGCAGCCAGGTCTATAGCAAATCGGAGACCCAGTACTTC
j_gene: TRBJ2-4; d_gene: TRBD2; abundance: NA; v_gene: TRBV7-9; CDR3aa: CASSLMGGLAKNIQYF; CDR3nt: TGTGCCAGCAGCTTAATGGGAGGGCTAGCCAAAAACATTCAGTACTTC
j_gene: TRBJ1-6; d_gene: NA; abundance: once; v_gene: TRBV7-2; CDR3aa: CASSLVPSQENSPLHF; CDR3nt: TGTGCCAGCAGCTTAGTTCCCAGCCAGGAGAATTCACCCCTCCACTTT
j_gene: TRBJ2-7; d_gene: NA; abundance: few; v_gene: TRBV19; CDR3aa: CASSSGHSFSSYEQYF; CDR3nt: TGTGCCAGTAGTAGTGGACACTCCTTCAGCTCCTACGAGCAGTACTTC
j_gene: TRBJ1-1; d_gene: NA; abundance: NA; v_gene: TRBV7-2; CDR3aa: CASSSGTKNTEAFF; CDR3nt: TGTGCCAGCAGCTCCGGGACAAAGAACACTGAAGCTTTCTTT
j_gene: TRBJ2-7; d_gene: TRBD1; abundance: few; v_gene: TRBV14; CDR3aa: CASSPGTARAYEQYF; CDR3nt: TGTGCCAGCAGCCCGGGGACAGCGCGGGCCTACGAGCAGTACTTC
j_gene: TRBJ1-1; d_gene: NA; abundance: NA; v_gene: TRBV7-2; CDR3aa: CASSPRGPSGTEAFF; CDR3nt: TGTGCCAGCAGCCCGAGGGGCCCCAGCGGCACTGAAGCTTTCTTT
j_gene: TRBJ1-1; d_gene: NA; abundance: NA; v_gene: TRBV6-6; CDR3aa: CASSEGLGFSTEAFF; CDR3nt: TGTGCCAGCAGCGAAGGTCTGGGGTTCTCCACTGAAGCTTTCTTT
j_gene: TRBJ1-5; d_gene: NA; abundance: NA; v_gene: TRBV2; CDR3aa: CASRKGGGNGQPQHF; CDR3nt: TGTGCCAGCAGAAAGGGGGGGGGAAATGGGCAGCCCCAGCATTTT